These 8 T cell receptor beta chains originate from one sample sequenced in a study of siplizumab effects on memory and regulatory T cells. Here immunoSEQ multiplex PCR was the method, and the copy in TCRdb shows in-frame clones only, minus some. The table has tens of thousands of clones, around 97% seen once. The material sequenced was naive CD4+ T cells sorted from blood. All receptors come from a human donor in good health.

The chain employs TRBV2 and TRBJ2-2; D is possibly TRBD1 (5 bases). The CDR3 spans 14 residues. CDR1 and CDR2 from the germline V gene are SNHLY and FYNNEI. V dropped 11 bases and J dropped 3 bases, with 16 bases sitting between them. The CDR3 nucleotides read TGTGCCGGCATGGTGGAACAGGACACCGGGGAGCTGTTTTTT. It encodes CAGMVEQDTGELFF.

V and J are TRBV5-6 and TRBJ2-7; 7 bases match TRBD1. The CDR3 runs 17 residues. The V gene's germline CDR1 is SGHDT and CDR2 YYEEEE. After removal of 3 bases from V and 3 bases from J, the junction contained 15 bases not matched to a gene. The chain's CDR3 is CASSSTTGTEDFYEQYF. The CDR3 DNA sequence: TGTGCCAGCAGCTCAACGACCGGGACAGAAGATTTCTACGAGCAGTACTTC.

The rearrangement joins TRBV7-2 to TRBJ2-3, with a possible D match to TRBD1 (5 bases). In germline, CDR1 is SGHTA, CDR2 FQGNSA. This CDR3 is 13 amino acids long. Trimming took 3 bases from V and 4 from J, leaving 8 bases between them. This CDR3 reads CASSLQGPDTQYF. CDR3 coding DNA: TGTGCCAGCAGCTTGCAGGGCCCAGATACGCAGTATTTT.

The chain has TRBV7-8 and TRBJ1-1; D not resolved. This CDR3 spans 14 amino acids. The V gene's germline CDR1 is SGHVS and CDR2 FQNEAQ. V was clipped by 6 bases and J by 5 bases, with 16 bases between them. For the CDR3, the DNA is TGTGCCAGCAGTCCCGGACCCGGGAGGACTGAAGCTTTCTTT. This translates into CASSPGPGRTEAFF. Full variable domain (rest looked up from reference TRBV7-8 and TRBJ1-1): GAGVSQSPRYKVAKRGQDVALRCDPISGHVSLFWYQQALGQGPEFLTYFQNEAQLDKSGLPSDRFFAERPEGSVSTLKIQRTQQEDSAVYLCASSPGPGRTEAFFGQGTRLTVV.

The CDR3 DNA sequence: TGTGCCAGCAGCCAATTCTGGCAAGCGAACACCGGGGAGCTGTTTTTT. As protein: CASSQFWQANTGELFF. The V gene is TRBV4-2, the J gene TRBJ2-2; D unresolved. Deletions cut 2 bases from V and 0 bases from J, with 10 bases between. Germline loops: CDR1 LGHNA, CDR2 YNFKEQ. This CDR3 has 16 amino acids.

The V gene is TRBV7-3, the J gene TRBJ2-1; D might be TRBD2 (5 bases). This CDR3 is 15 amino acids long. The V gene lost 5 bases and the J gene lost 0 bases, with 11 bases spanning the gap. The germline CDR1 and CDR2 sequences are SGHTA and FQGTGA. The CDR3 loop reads CASSPDSDSYNEQFF. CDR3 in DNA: TGTGCCAGCAGCCCCGATAGCGACTCCTACAATGAGCAGTTCTTC.

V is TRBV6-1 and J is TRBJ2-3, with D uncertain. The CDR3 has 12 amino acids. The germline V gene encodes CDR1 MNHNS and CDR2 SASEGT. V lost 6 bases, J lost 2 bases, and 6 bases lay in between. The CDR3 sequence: CASSLYTDTQYF. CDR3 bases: TGTGCCAGCAGCCTTTACACAGATACGCAGTATTTT.

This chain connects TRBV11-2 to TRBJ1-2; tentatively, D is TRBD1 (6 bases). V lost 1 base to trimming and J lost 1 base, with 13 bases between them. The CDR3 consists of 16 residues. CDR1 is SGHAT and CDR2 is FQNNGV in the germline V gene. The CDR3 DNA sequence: TGTGCCAGCAGCTTAGTGTCAGGGGTAGTTAACTATGGCTACACCTTC. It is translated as CASSLVSGVVNYGYTF.